This T cell receptor beta chain was profiled in a study of T cell responses to AZD1222 COVID-19 vaccine. Study-wide results and limits: Close to half of all spike-specific TCRs reportedly target regions of the variants that are unmutated. White British people made up most donors, females outnumbered males, and clonal diversity was possibly underestimated. Sampling that yielded the repertoires occurred only after the peak T cell response.

Germline V gene data show CDR1 as KGHSH and CDR2 as LQKENI. V shed 3 bases and J shed 6 bases, with 21 bases lying between them. CDR3 length equals 16 residues. Details on this clone: The antigen is unknown.

Generated by immunoSEQ multiplex PCR, the TCRdb table keeps only in-frame clones and is missing some. This table holds roughly 80,000 clones, approximately 91% found once. This receptor was identified in an adult in good health. The sequencing used peripheral blood, collected on day 0 of MenACWY control vaccination. The gene calls are TRBV18 and TRBJ2-7; D is possibly TRBD1 (6 bases). In DNA, the CDR3 is TGTGCCAGCTCACCTGCAGCCCCAGGGGTGGTTAGCGAGCAGTACTTC. Translation: CASSPAAPGVVSEQYF.